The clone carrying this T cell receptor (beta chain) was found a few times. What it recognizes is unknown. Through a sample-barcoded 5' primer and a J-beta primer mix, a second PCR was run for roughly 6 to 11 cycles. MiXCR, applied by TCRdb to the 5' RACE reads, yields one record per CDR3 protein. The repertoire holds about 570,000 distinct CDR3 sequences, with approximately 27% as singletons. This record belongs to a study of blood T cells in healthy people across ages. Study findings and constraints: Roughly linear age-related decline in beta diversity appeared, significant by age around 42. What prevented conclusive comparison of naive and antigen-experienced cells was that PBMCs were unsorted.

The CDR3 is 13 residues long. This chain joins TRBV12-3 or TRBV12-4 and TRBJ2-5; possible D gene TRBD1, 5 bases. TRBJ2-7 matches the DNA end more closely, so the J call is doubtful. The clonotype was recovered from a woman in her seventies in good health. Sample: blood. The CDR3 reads CASKPDSSYEQYF. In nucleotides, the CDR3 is TGTGCCAGCAAACCTGACAGTTCCTACGAGCAGTACTTC.